Shown below are 21 T cell receptor beta chains from a single sample sequenced in a study of T cells in Graves' hyperthyroidism and ophthalmopathy. RNA transcripts yielded amplified TCR beta CDR3 regions. First-round RT-PCR with HTBI primers amplified the TCR CDR3 region. TCRdb processed the multiplex PCR reads anew with MiXCR; each CDR3 protein has one entry. The data contain 450,000 to 600,000 distinct CDR3 sequences, around 15% of them singletons. Sequencing was done on a sample of blood. Receptor source: a woman between 40 and 50 years old with Graves' hyperthyroidism.

This clonotype was seen at least ten times. The V call is TRBV20-1, the J call TRBJ1-2, with TRBD1 matching 8 bases. Looked up from germline, CDR1 is DFQATT and CDR2 is SNEGSKA (reference sequence). CDR3 length: 16 residues. V trimming: 0 bases; J trimming: 6 bases; junction bases outside the gene matches: 12. Written as DNA, the CDR3 is TGCAGTGCTAGAGATCTGGACAGGGTTTACGATCATGGCTACACCTTC. Amino acid sequence: CSARDLDRVYDHGYTF.

At least ten counts were recorded for this clonotype. This CDR3 reads CASRMGDGYGYTF. DNA for the CDR3: TGTGCCAGCCGAATGGGAGATGGGTATGGCTACACCTTC. The genes are TRBV27 and TRBJ1-2; the D is unclear. The V end lost 8 bases, the J end lost 5 bases, and 15 bases lay between the germline ends. CDR1 MNHEY and CDR2 SMNVEV come from the germline V gene (reference sequence). This CDR3 is built from 13 residues.

This clonotype was recorded a few times. One base away lies a much larger clone, so this may be a sequencing read error. This sequence joins TRBV4-1 and TRBJ2-7; D perhaps matches TRBD2 (5 bases). The germline V gene has CDR1 MGHRA and CDR2 YSYEKL. The length of the CDR3 is 15 residues. The V end lost 0 bases, the J end lost 1 base, and 10 bases lay between the germline ends. CDR3 DNA: TGCGCCAGCAGCCAAGATCGAGGGAGATCCTACGAGCAGTACTTC. It yields the protein CASSQDRGRSYEQYF.

This clonotype showed up just a few times. This rearrangement joins TRBV9 to TRBJ1-1; D remains unclear. From germline, CDR1 is SGDLS and CDR2 YYNGEE. This CDR3 comprises 13 residues. V lost 2 bases and J lost 5, with 10 bases in between. CDR3: CASSVREMTEAFF. DNA for the CDR3: TGTGCCAGCAGCGTTAGGGAGATGACTGAAGCTTTCTTT.

This rearrangement joins TRBV18 to TRBJ2-7; 8 nucleotides agree with TRBD1. CDR1 KGHSH and CDR2 LQKENI come from the germline V gene. J lost 5 bases, V lost 6 bases, and 9 bases had no gene match. This CDR3 comprises 14 residues. The CDR3 reads CASSTGQGPHEQYF. The CDR3 coding sequence is TGTGCCAGCTCTACTGGACAGGGCCCCCACGAGCAGTACTTC.

A few counts support this clonotype. The chain uses TRBV27 and TRBJ2-2, with 7 positions matching TRBD2. Germline V gene data show CDR1 as MNHEY and CDR2 as SMNVEV (reference sequence). The trim removed 4 bases at V and 1 base at J, leaving 3 bases unmatched. This CDR3 is 15 amino acids long. CDR3 loop: CASSYLAENTGELFF. CDR3 coding DNA: TGTGCCAGCAGTTATCTAGCGGAGAACACCGGGGAGCTGTTTTTT.

This clonotype was seen repeatedly, ten times or more. V usage is TRBV5-1 and J usage is TRBJ1-4; D gene ambiguous. The CDR3 totals 15 residues. Germline CDR1 is SGHRS and CDR2 is YFSETQ. V dropped 0 bases and J dropped 7 bases, with 13 bases sitting between them. The CDR3 region has the DNA TGCGCCAGCAGCTTGGTTGCGGTTGGTGGTGAAAAACTGTTTTTT. Protein: CASSLVAVGGEKLFF. Full variable domain (outside the CDR3, taken from reference TRBV5-1 and TRBJ1-4): KAGVTQTPRYLIKTRGQQVTLSCSPISGHRSVSWYQQTPGQGLQFLFEYFSETQRNKGNFPGRFSGRQFSNSRSEMNVSTLELGDSALYLCASSLVAVGGEKLFFGSGTQLSVL.

This clonotype was detected ten times or more. The rearrangement joins TRBV28 to TRBJ2-3, with 7 bases lining up with TRBD1. CDR1 and CDR2 from the germline V gene are MDHEN and SYDVKM. Trimming removed 4 bases from V and 2 bases from J; junction bases left unmatched: 9. The length of the CDR3 is 16 residues. In nucleotides, the CDR3 is TGTGCCAGCAGTTGGGAACAGGGGTTACTCACAGATACGCAGTATTTT. This codes for CASSWEQGLLTDTQYF.

This clonotype has ten or more counts. The chain couples TRBV20-1 to TRBJ2-5; D is perhaps TRBD2 (6 bases). Per germline, CDR1 DFQATT and CDR2 SNEGSKA (reference sequence). V lost 3 bases and J 0 bases, leaving 8 bases between the germline ends. The CDR3 length is 13 residues. In nucleotides, the CDR3 is TGCAGTGCTAGGCGGGGAAACCAAGAGACCCAGTACTTC. Its protein is CSARRGNQETQYF.

This clonotype has at least ten counts. The V call is TRBV7-2, the J call TRBJ1-2; unclear D gene. In germline, CDR1 is SGHTA, CDR2 FQGNSA. This CDR3 region has 16 residues. V was pared by 5 bases and J by 8 bases, with 24 bases between. The CDR3 here is CASSPSQRQALGGYTF. The CDR3, as DNA: TGTGCCAGCAGCCCATCCCAACGCCAGGCCCTGGGCGGCTACACCTTC.

The chain employs TRBV28 and TRBJ2-7; a possible D gene is TRBD2 (5 bases). The CDR3 covers 15 residues. The germline V gene encodes CDR1 MDHEN and CDR2 SYDVKM. Trimming cost V 6 bases and J 0 bases, with 15 bases left between them. The CDR3 reads CASRPQPGSSYEQYF. The CDR3 DNA follows: TGTGCCAGCAGACCACAGCCGGGGAGCTCCTACGAGCAGTACTTC.

This clonotype was seen at least ten times. V gene TRBV20-1 combines with J gene TRBJ2-1, with D possibly TRBD2 on 6 matching bases. The CDR3 is 12 residues long. With 0 bases removed from V and 9 bases from J, the gap between germline ends came to 9 bases. Germline-derived CDR1 and CDR2 are DFQATT and SNEGSKA (reference sequence). Written as DNA, the CDR3 is TGCAGTGCTAGAGATCCCGGGAGTGAGCAGTTCTTC. Translation: CSARDPGSEQFF.

This clonotype was counted between two and nine times. The rearrangement joins TRBV19 to TRBJ1-5; 8 bases line up with TRBD1. Germline assignment: CDR1 LNHDA and CDR2 SQIVND (reference sequence). CDR3 length: 16 amino acids. V gave up 3 bases and J gave up 2 bases; unmatched junction bases: 6. The CDR3 here is CASSILRQGRNQPQHF. The CDR3 nucleotides are TGTGCCAGTAGTATTCTCAGACAGGGGCGCAATCAGCCCCAGCATTTT.

This rearrangement joins TRBV19 to TRBJ2-3; possibly TRBD2 for D (6 bases). The CDR3 sequence is 15 residues long. From germline, CDR1 is LNHDA and CDR2 SQIVND (reference sequence). Trimming took off 3 bases at V and 2 bases at J, with 12 bases between the two ends. The CDR3: CASSMWEAVTDTQYF. DNA for the CDR3: TGTGCCAGTAGTATGTGGGAGGCCGTCACAGATACGCAGTATTTT.

The table lists this clonotype with a few counts. The V and J genes are TRBV20-1 and TRBJ2-6, with D uncertain. With 5 bases removed from V and 0 bases from J, the gap between germline ends came to 11 bases. The V gene's germline CDR1 is DFQATT and CDR2 SNEGSKA (reference sequence). The CDR3 extends over 15 amino acids. In nucleotides, the CDR3 is TGCAGTGCTTGGGCGCGGAACTCTGGGGCCAACGTCCTGACTTTC. Translated: CSAWARNSGANVLTF.

CDR3 loop: CASSQRFGRIFSSTDTQYF. For the CDR3, the DNA is TGTGCCAGCAGCCAGCGGTTTGGGCGCATCTTCTCTAGCACAGATACGCAGTATTTT. This chain connects TRBV7-9 to TRBJ2-3; tentative D call: TRBD2 (5 bases). Germline assignment: CDR1 SEHNR and CDR2 FQNEAQ (reference sequence). The CDR3 sequence is 19 residues long. V gave up 5 bases and J gave up 0 bases, with 24 bases separating them.

This clonotype was seen repeatedly, ten times or more. V gene TRBV20-1 combines with J gene TRBJ1-1; the D is unclear. Trimming removed 3 bases at V and 0 bases at J, with 8 bases between. The germline CDR1 and CDR2 sequences are DFQATT and SNEGSKA (reference sequence). The CDR3 extends over 13 amino acids. For the CDR3, the DNA is TGCAGTGCTAGTCTGTTCATGAACACTGAAGCTTTCTTT. This encodes CSASLFMNTEAFF.

The V and J genes are TRBV12-3 or TRBV12-4 and TRBJ1-5; D is possibly TRBD1 (5 bases). This CDR3 has 16 residues. V was pared by 5 bases and J by 4 bases, with 18 bases between. CDR3: CASSEATGQFNQPQHF. The CDR3 DNA is TGTGCCAGCAGTGAAGCCACAGGCCAATTTAATCAGCCCCAGCATTTT.

This clonotype was detected many times. The rearrangement links TRBV5-1 to TRBJ2-7; the match to TRBD1 covers 10 bases. V lost 7 bases, J lost 4 bases, and 5 bases stayed unmatched. CDR1 and CDR2 from the germline V gene are SGHRS and YFSETQ. The CDR3 loop spans 13 amino acids. CDR3 region: CASCRDRGYEQYF. CDR3 in DNA: TGCGCCAGCTGCCGGGACAGGGGATACGAGCAGTACTTC.

The table lists this clonotype with many counts. This rearrangement joins TRBV6-1 to TRBJ1-4; tentatively, D is TRBD1 (5 bases). V lost 8 bases to trimming and J lost 5 bases, with 12 bases between them. Germline CDR1 is MNHNS and CDR2 is SASEGT. The CDR3 runs to 13 residues. CDR3 bases: TGTGCCAGCGGACTGTGGGGGAATGAAAAACTGTTTTTT. It encodes CASGLWGNEKLFF.

Comments on this clonotype: A much larger clonotype is one base distant, so this may be a read error. This sequence joins TRBV20-1 and TRBJ2-3, with a tentative D call TRBD2 (5 bases). The V and J ends lost 6 bases and 1 base respectively, with 20 bases between them. Looked up from germline, CDR1 is DFQATT and CDR2 is SNEGSKA (reference sequence). The CDR3 has 16 residues. CDR3 sequence: CSAPAGGDAGTDTQYF. CDR3 nucleotide sequence: TGCAGTGCGCCCGCAGGAGGAGACGCAGGCACAGATACGCAGTATTTT.